This T cell receptor beta chain emerged from a study of blood T cell repertoires in COVID-19. Germline V gene sequence: CDR1 SGHRS, CDR2 YFSETQ. This CDR3 comprises 12 residues. V was trimmed by 0 bases and J by 12 bases, leaving 11 bases between them. Original processing notes: Reference gene primer amplification yielded estimated nucleated cell counts. TCRdb's table, derived via immunoSEQ multiplex PCR, lists solely in-frame clones and lacks some. V and J calls and clone size are given by that table; D and trimming were obtained from the DNA. The table lists tens of thousands of clones, 83% of them singletons.

This clonotype was obtained from a woman between 55 and 75 years old with acute or convalescent COVID-19. The chain employs TRBV5-1 and TRBJ2-3, with D unclear. The sample comprised peripheral blood. The CDR3, as DNA: TGCGCCAGCAGCTTGGAAGGAGTGTCACAGTATTTT. Translated: CASSLEGVSQYF.